The 26 T cell receptor beta chains listed next were all sequenced from one sample in a study of cytomegalovirus exposure and HLA in healthy donors (dated by TCRdb to between 2016 and 2019). Libraries were built with the immunoSEQ multiplex PCR assay. For the multiplex PCR, a mixture combining 60 forward primers for TCR Vbeta segments and 13 reverse primers for TCR Jbeta segments was used. The immuneACCESS repertoire file appears here via TCRdb, limited to in-frame rearrangements. These files lack a portion of the clones; in checked studies, under half of the deficit traces to unresolved V genes, and the cause of the others is not known. This sample gives over 150,000 clones in total; nearly 80% of them show up just once. Approximately 8.7% of the sample comes from the top ten. Input material: PBMCs. Every receptor here comes from a young man in good health and CMV-seropositive.

The J gene is TRBJ2-7, the V gene TRBV9; 7 positions agree with TRBD2. This CDR3 has 16 amino acids. From germline, CDR1 is SGDLS and CDR2 YYNGEE. The ends lost 4 bases at V and 2 bases at J; junction bases unmatched: 12. The DNA for the CDR3 is TGTGCCAGCAGCCCCCCCCGGGCTAGCGGTACCTACGAGCAGTACTTC. As protein: CASSPPRASGTYEQYF.

The CDR3 sequence: CASSLERSRSETQYF. The CDR3 region has the DNA TGTGCCAGCAGCTTGGAAAGGAGTCGGTCAGAGACCCAGTACTTC. The chain employs TRBV5-4 and TRBJ2-5, with no clear D. V lost 0 bases to trimming and J lost 4 bases, with 13 bases between them. The CDR3 loop spans 15 amino acids. Germline assignment: CDR1 SGHNT and CDR2 YYREEE (reference sequence).

The gene calls are TRBV5-4 and TRBJ2-5; TRBD2 matches at 13 bases. V was clipped by 3 bases and J by 3 bases; unmatched bases: 2. The CDR3 runs 15 residues. Germline CDR1 SGHNT, CDR2 YYREEE (reference sequence). The CDR3 region is CASSWGTSGKETQYF. The CDR3 region has the DNA TGTGCCAGCAGCTGGGGGACTAGCGGGAAAGAGACCCAGTACTTC.

This chain joins TRBV19 and TRBJ2-1, with a possible D match to TRBD2 (6 bases). Germline V gene sequence: CDR1 LNHDA, CDR2 SQIVND (reference sequence). This CDR3 contains 16 residues. V dropped 8 bases and J dropped 0 bases, with 17 bases sitting between them. CDR3 protein: CASSSPRGSSYNEQFF. CDR3 sequence (DNA): TGTGCCAGTTCCTCCCCTCGGGGGAGCTCCTACAATGAGCAGTTCTTC.

V and J are TRBV5-4 and TRBJ1-6; 8 nucleotides line up with TRBD1. This CDR3 is 15 amino acids long. Germline V gene sequence: CDR1 SGHNT, CDR2 YYREEE (reference sequence). J was trimmed by 10 bases and V by 3 bases; bases with no gene match: 9. The CDR3 nucleotides read TGTGCCAGCAGCTGGAACAGGGGGGAAGGCTCACCCCTCCACTTT. Translated, it gives CASSWNRGEGSPLHF.

The J gene is TRBJ1-5, the V gene TRBV27; 10 bases line up with TRBD1. J gave up 1 base and V 5 bases, and 5 bases lay outside the gene matches. The CDR3 contains 16 residues. Per germline, CDR1 MNHEY and CDR2 SMNVEV (reference sequence). The CDR3 DNA reads as TGTGCCAGCAGTCTTCTGGGACAGGGGAGCAATCAGCCCCAGCATTTT. Translated, it gives CASSLLGQGSNQPQHF.

Only a few counts were recorded for this clone. The chain is built from TRBV5-1 and TRBJ2-7, with 9 bases matching TRBD2. V lost 4 bases to trimming and J lost 6 bases; unmatched junction nucleotides: 8. The CDR3 runs to 14 residues. The V gene's germline CDR1 is SGHRS and CDR2 YFSETQ. CDR3 in amino acids: CASSTAGGLAEQYF. CDR3 nucleotide sequence: TGCGCCAGCAGCACGGCGGGAGGGCTGGCCGAGCAGTACTTC.

The V gene is TRBV6-1, the J gene TRBJ2-7; 9 bases align to TRBD1. From germline, CDR1 is MNHNS and CDR2 SASEGT. Trimming took 10 bases from V and 5 from J; bases not matched to a gene: 9. This CDR3 region has 13 residues. This chain's CDR3 is CATGGQGLNEQYF. The CDR3 DNA reads TGTGCCACCGGGGGACAGGGATTGAACGAGCAGTACTTC.

This clone was recorded only once. The CDR3 spells CASSVGTGGTEAFF. Written as DNA, the CDR3 is TGTGCCAGCAGCGTCGGGACAGGGGGCACTGAAGCTTTCTTT. The rearrangement joins TRBV9 to TRBJ1-1, with 11 bases identical to TRBD1. The CDR3 extends over 14 amino acids. The V segment lost 2 bases and the J segment 4 bases; nucleotides outside the gene matches: 1. CDR1 and CDR2 from the germline V gene are SGDLS and YYNGEE.

The chain couples TRBV2 to TRBJ2-1; possible D gene TRBD2, 6 bases. Germline V gives CDR1 SNHLY, CDR2 FYNNEI. V lost 3 bases and J 6 bases, leaving 12 bases between the germline ends. The CDR3 length is 14 residues. The chain's CDR3 is CASSERTTLNEQFF. As DNA, the CDR3 is TGTGCCAGCAGTGAGAGGACTACACTCAATGAGCAGTTCTTC.

This chain links TRBV19 with TRBJ2-1; D is ambiguous. In germline, CDR1 is LNHDA, CDR2 SQIVND (reference sequence). Trimming cost V 1 base and J 2 bases, with 21 bases left between them. CDR3 length equals 19 residues. The CDR3 here is CASSIGNIALGPTYNEQFF. CDR3 sequence (DNA): TGTGCCAGTAGTATAGGGAACATTGCTCTAGGTCCCACCTACAATGAGCAGTTCTTC.

This chain links TRBV27 with TRBJ2-1; no clear D. The CDR3 is 19 amino acids. Deletions cut 3 bases from V and 0 bases from J, with 21 bases between. CDR1 is MNHEY and CDR2 is SMNVEV in the germline V gene (reference sequence). CDR3 bases: TGTGCCAGCAGTTTTATGGCAGGCGCTACTCCCCGCTCCTACAATGAGCAGTTCTTC. Its protein product is CASSFMAGATPRSYNEQFF.

The CDR3 region is CASSPGTGGTNEKLFF. The CDR3, as DNA: TGTGCCAGCAGCCCCGGGACAGGGGGCACTAATGAAAAACTGTTTTTT. V usage is TRBV4-2 and J usage is TRBJ1-4; 12 nucleotides match TRBD1. This CDR3 contains 16 residues. CDR1 LGHNA and CDR2 YNFKEQ come from the germline V gene. J was trimmed by 2 bases and V by 4 bases; bases with no gene match: 2.

The rearrangement links TRBV7-2 to TRBJ1-1; possible D gene TRBD1, 6 bases. The V and J ends lost 5 bases and 0 bases respectively, with 13 bases between them. CDR1 and CDR2 from the germline V gene are SGHTA and FQGNSA. This CDR3 has 15 amino acids. The CDR3: CASSLTGPVNTEAFF. CDR3 in DNA: TGTGCCAGCAGCCTAACAGGGCCCGTGAACACTGAAGCTTTCTTT.

This clone appeared a single time. The J gene is TRBJ1-3, the V gene TRBV6-5; 8 nucleotides line up with TRBD1. Looked up from germline, CDR1 is MNHEY and CDR2 is SVGAGI. J lost 2 bases, V lost 4 bases, and 4 bases had no gene match. CDR3 size: 15 residues. CDR3 sequence: CASSSQGQAGNTIYF. In DNA form, the CDR3 reads TGTGCCAGCAGTTCCCAGGGACAGGCTGGAAACACCATATATTTT.

The chain links TRBV5-1 to TRBJ1-1; D is possibly TRBD1 (6 bases). The CDR3 length is 15 residues. Deletions cut 3 bases from V and 1 base from J, with 13 bases between. Germline CDR1 reads SGHRS; CDR2 reads YFSETQ. The CDR3 bases are TGCGCCAGCAGCTCGACAGGCCCCAGGAACACTGAAGCTTTCTTT. Its translation is CASSSTGPRNTEAFF.

This sequence joins TRBV30 and TRBJ1-2, with D unresolved. Trimming took off 1 base at V and 4 bases at J, with 10 bases between the two ends. Germline lookup yields CDR1 GTSNPN and CDR2 SVGIG (reference sequence). This CDR3 is built from 13 residues. The CDR3 sequence is CAWSGGIFYGYTF. DNA of the CDR3: TGTGCCTGGAGTGGAGGCATTTTCTATGGCTACACCTTC.

V is TRBV13 and J is TRBJ2-7; D gene ambiguous. The ends were cut back, 0 bases at V and 7 bases at J, with 10 bases in the middle. The CDR3 has 13 amino acids. Germline V gives CDR1 PRHDT, CDR2 FYEKMQ (reference sequence). The CDR3 DNA follows: TGTGCCAGCAGCTTAGGGCCCACTCGGGAGCAGTACTTC. Amino acids: CASSLGPTREQYF.

The CDR3 sequence is CASSYRPGGTEAFF. CDR3 nucleotides: TGTGCCAGCAGTTATCGACCGGGGGGCACTGAAGCTTTCTTT. The genes are TRBV27 and TRBJ1-1; TRBD1 might be the D (5 bases). This CDR3 is built from 14 residues. V gave up 4 bases and J gave up 4 bases, with 13 bases separating them. Per germline, CDR1 MNHEY and CDR2 SMNVEV (reference sequence).

CDR3 loop: CASSQGQGGQETQYF. CDR3 nucleotide sequence: TGTGCCAGCAGCCAAGGGCAGGGGGGCCAAGAGACCCAGTACTTC. The rearrangement joins TRBV4-2 to TRBJ2-5; D possibly corresponds to TRBD1 (7 bases). CDR3 size: 15 residues. V lost 1 base and J lost 1, with 10 bases in between. Germline-derived CDR1 and CDR2 are LGHNA and YNFKEQ.

The chain has TRBV7-9 and TRBJ1-6, with a possible D match to TRBD1 (6 bases). The CDR3 totals 17 residues. The ends were cut back, 4 bases at V and 4 bases at J, with 17 bases in the middle. CDR1 is SEHNR and CDR2 is FQNEAQ in the germline V gene (reference sequence). The CDR3 nucleotides read TGTGCCAGCAGCTACGGCCCCGGACAGTCGTATAATTCACCCCTCCACTTT. The encoded protein is CASSYGPGQSYNSPLHF. Looking up the rest from reference TRBV7-9 and TRBJ1-6 gives the full variable domain: DTGVSQNPRHKITKRGQNVTFRCDPISEHNRLYWYRQTLGQGPEFLTYFQNEAQLEKSRLLSDRFSAERPKGSFSTLEIQRTEQGDSAMYLCASSYGPGQSYNSPLHFGNGTRLTVT.

The CDR3, as DNA: TGTGCCAGCAGTCTGGGACAGGGGGGCCGGGAACAAGAGACCCAGTACTTC. Its translation: CASSLGQGGREQETQYF. The V and J genes are TRBV25-1 and TRBJ2-5; the match to TRBD1 covers 11 bases. Losses at the gene ends were 5 bases for V and 2 bases for J; bases not matched to a gene: 10. Germline CDR1 reads MGHDK; CDR2 reads SYGVNS. The CDR3 totals 17 residues.

This clone was picked up one time. The chain is built from TRBV5-4 and TRBJ2-2, with 7 bases that match TRBD1. Germline lookup yields CDR1 SGHNT and CDR2 YYREEE (reference sequence). This CDR3 region has 14 residues. Unmatched junction bases numbered 8, after V lost 4 bases and J lost 8 bases. CDR3 nucleotide sequence: TGTGCCAGCAGCCGAGAGGGGGCCTTAGGGGAGCTGTTTTTT. Its translation is CASSREGALGELFF.

The CDR3 nucleotides are TGTGCCACCCACAGGGGCCCCTACGAGCAGTACTTC. Protein product: CATHRGPYEQYF. The gene calls are TRBV27 and TRBJ2-7; 7 bases are shared with TRBD1. There are 12 residues in the CDR3. Germline CDR1 MNHEY, CDR2 SMNVEV (reference sequence). Trimming at V came to 10 bases and at J to 2 bases, leaving 5 bases not matched to a gene.

The chain is built from TRBV11-3 and TRBJ2-1; 7 bases fit TRBD2. The CDR3 runs 16 residues. The V and J ends lost 3 bases and 4 bases, in that order; junction bases with no gene match: 9. The germline V gene encodes CDR1 SGHNT and CDR2 YENEEA. The CDR3 bases are TGTGCCAGCAGCTTTGCGGCGGGCGGGGGATACAATGAGCAGTTCTTC. The encoded protein is CASSFAAGGGYNEQFF.

The chain is built from TRBV18 and TRBJ1-2; possibly TRBD1 for D (6 bases). With 5 bases removed from V and 0 bases from J, the gap between germline ends came to 13 bases. The germline gives CDR1 KGHSH, CDR2 LQKENI. This CDR3 comprises 15 residues. Here the CDR3 reads CASSSGQSSNYGYTF. The CDR3 bases are TGTGCCAGCTCATCCGGACAGTCTTCTAACTATGGCTACACCTTC.